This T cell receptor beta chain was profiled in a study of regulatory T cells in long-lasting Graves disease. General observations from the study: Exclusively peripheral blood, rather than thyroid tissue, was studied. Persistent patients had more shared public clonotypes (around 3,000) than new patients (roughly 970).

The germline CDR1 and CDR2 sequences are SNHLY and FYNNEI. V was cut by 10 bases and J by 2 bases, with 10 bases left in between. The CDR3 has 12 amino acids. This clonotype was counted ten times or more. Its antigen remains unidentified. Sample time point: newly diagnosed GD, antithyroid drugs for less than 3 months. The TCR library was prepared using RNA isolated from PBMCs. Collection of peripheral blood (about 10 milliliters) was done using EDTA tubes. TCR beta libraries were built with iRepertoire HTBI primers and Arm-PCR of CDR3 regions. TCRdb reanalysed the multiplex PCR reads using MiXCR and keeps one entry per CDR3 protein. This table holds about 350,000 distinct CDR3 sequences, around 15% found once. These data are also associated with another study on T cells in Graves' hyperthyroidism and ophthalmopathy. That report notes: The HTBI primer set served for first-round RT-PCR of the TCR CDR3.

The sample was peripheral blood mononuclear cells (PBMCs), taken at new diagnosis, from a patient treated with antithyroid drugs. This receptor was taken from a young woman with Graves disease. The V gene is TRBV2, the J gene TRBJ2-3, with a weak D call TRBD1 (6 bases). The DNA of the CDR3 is TGTGCCACGAAGGGGGACACAGATACGCAGTATTTT. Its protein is CATKGDTDTQYF.